This T cell receptor beta chain was documented in a study of regulatory T cells in long-lasting Graves disease. This clonotype was recorded at least ten times. Germline V gene lookup returns CDR1 MDHEN and CDR2 SYDVKM. This CDR3 has 15 amino acids. The trim removed 2 bases at V and 1 base at J, leaving 3 bases unmatched. Time point reported: newly diagnosed GD, antithyroid drugs for less than 3 months. Generation of the TCR library employed RNA extracted from PBMCs. Building of the TCR beta libraries involved iRepertoire HTBI primers and Arm-PCR of CDR3 regions. A single record per CDR3 protein comes from TCRdb applying MiXCR to the multiplex PCR reads. The sample carries under 450,000 distinct CDR3 sequences, roughly 16% recorded once. The sample also formed part of further work on T cells in Graves' hyperthyroidism and ophthalmopathy.

This receptor was taken from a woman in her late teens or twenties with Graves disease. Sequences were derived from peripheral blood mononuclear cells (PBMCs), sampled at new diagnosis, from a patient treated with antithyroid drugs. The rearrangement joins TRBV28 to TRBJ1-2, with 8 bases that match TRBD1. CDR3 sequence reads: CASSLGTGNNYGYTF. In DNA form, the CDR3 reads TGTGCCAGCAGTTTAGGGACAGGAAATAACTATGGCTACACCTTC.